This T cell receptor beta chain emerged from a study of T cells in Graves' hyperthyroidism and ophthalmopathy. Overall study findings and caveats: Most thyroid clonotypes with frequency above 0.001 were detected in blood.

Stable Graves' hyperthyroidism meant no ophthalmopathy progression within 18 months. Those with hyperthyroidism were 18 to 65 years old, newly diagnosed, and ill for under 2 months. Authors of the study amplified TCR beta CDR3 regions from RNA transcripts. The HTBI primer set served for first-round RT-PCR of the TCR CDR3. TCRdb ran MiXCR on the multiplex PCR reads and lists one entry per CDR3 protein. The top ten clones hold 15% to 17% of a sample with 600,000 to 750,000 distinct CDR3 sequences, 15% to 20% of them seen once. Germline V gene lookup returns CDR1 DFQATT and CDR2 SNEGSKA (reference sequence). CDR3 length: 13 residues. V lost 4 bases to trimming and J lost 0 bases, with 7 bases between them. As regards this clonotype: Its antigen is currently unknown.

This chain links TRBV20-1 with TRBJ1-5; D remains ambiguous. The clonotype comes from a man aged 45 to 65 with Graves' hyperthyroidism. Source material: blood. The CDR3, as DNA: TGCAGTGCTATGAGTAATAGCAATCAGCCCCAGCATTTT. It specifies CSAMSNSNQPQHF.